These T cell receptor beta chains were read from a single sample in a study of blood T cell repertoires in COVID-19. The method was immunoSEQ multiplex PCR; TCRdb's version includes in-frame clones alone and lacks a portion of them. This sample has under 400,000 clones, with almost 90% found just once. Sequencing was carried out using peripheral blood. These receptors came from a young man with active or convalescent COVID-19. Both conserved end residues are part of each CDR3. Each record gives: clone size, V gene, D gene, J gene, CDR3 protein, CDR3 DNA. The D gene is left open where the match is weak. Size is stated for part of the rows, as once, few or many counts, or as a class when the clone is expanded.

-	TRBV14	-	TRBJ2-4	CASSQGGQGIFNIQYF	TGTGCCAGCAGCCAAGGGGGGCAGGGGATCTTCAACATTCAGTACTTC
-	TRBV11-2	-	TRBJ2-7	CASSLDIRSSYEQYF	TGTGCCAGCAGCTTAGACATTCGGAGCTCCTACGAGCAGTACTTC
-	TRBV5-6	TRBD2	TRBJ2-7	CASRGTSGSLYEQYF	TGTGCCAGCAGAGGGACTAGCGGGAGTCTGTACGAGCAGTACTTC
once	TRBV7-3	-	TRBJ1-6	CASSLDNNSPLHF	TGTGCCAGCAGTCTCGACAACAATTCACCCCTCCACTTT
-	TRBV5-1	-	TRBJ2-3	CASSHLGGGQADTQYF	TGCGCCAGCAGCCACCTGGGAGGGGGGCAAGCAGATACGCAGTATTTT
-	TRBV5-5	-	TRBJ1-4	CASSSPGEKLFF	TGTGCCAGCAGCTCGCCAGGGGAAAAACTGTTTTTT
-	TRBV9	TRBD1	TRBJ2-7	CASSTTDRVEQYF	TGTGCCAGCAGCACTACAGACAGGGTCGAGCAGTACTTC
-	TRBV6-5	TRBD1	TRBJ1-2	CASSYSRTGSYGYTF	TGTGCCAGCAGTTACTCCCGGACAGGCTCCTATGGCTACACCTTC
-	TRBV4-3	TRBD1	TRBJ2-1	CASSRLQGADNNEQFF	TGCGCCAGCAGCCGCTTACAGGGGGCTGACAACAATGAGCAGTTCTTC
-	TRBV25-1	-	TRBJ1-1	CAIRRAANTEAFF	TGTGCCATTAGGAGGGCAGCGAACACTGAAGCTTTCTTT
-	TRBV9	-	TRBJ1-2	CASSSRTALSGYTF	TGTGCCAGCAGCTCTCGGACAGCCCTCTCCGGCTACACCTTC
-	TRBV2	TRBD1	TRBJ1-2	CASSGDSSYGYTF	TGTGCCAGCAGTGGGGACAGCTCCTATGGCTACACCTTC
-	TRBV4-3	-	TRBJ2-3	CASSQDGRVTDTQYF	TGCGCCAGCAGCCAAGACGGCAGGGTGACAGATACGCAGTATTTT
-	TRBV4-2	-	TRBJ1-3	CASSQASGGGNTIYF	TGTGCCAGCAGCCAAGCGTCGGGGGGCGGGAACACCATATATTTT
-	TRBV6-2/TRBV6-3	TRBD1	TRBJ2-5	CASSQTGGEMETQYF	TGTGCCAGCAGCCAAACAGGGGGTGAGATGGAGACCCAGTACTTC
-	TRBV6-2/TRBV6-3	-	TRBJ1-1	CASSYSSIARGARTEAFF	TGTGCCAGCAGTTACAGCTCCATTGCTCGGGGGGCGAGGACTGAAGCTTTCTTT
-	TRBV18	-	TRBJ1-5	CASSPLTGQPQHF	TGTGCCAGCTCACCCTTAACAGGGCAGCCCCAGCATTTT
-	TRBV28	TRBD2	TRBJ2-7	CASSSSSAGGPYEQYF	TGTGCCAGCAGTTCAAGTTCGGCGGGAGGGCCCTACGAGCAGTACTTC
-	TRBV7-9	TRBD1	TRBJ1-1	CASSLIQGRNTEAFF	TGTGCCAGCAGCCTAATACAGGGGAGGAACACTGAAGCTTTCTTT
-	TRBV14	-	TRBJ1-1	CASSQRELGGWTEAFF	TGTGCCAGCAGCCAGCGGGAGTTAGGGGGGTGGACTGAAGCTTTCTTT
-	TRBV29-1	TRBD1	TRBJ1-1	CSVTVGTAEAFF	TGCAGCGTAACAGTCGGGACAGCTGAAGCTTTCTTT
-	TRBV9	-	TRBJ1-6	CASSGRQDARNSPLHF	TGTGCCAGCAGCGGAAGACAGGACGCACGGAATTCACCCCTCCACTTT
-	TRBV4-1	TRBD2	TRBJ2-3	CASSFSGGSIDTQYF	TGCGCCAGCAGCTTTAGCGGGGGGAGTATTGATACGCAGTATTTT
-	TRBV19	TRBD1	TRBJ2-2	CASLGQGSIGELFF	TGTGCCAGTCTCGGACAGGGGTCAATCGGGGAGCTGTTTTTT
-	TRBV3-1/TRBV3-2	-	TRBJ1-5	CASSQGGQGNQPQHF	TGTGCCAGCAGCCAGGGGGGGCAGGGCAATCAGCCCCAGCATTTT
few	TRBV29-1	TRBD1	TRBJ1-2	CSVPDRVDYGYTF	TGCAGCGTACCCGACAGGGTGGACTATGGCTACACCTTC
-	TRBV27	-	TRBJ1-5	CASSLGPGGNQPQHF	TGTGCCAGCAGTTTAGGTCCCGGGGGCAATCAGCCCCAGCATTTT